The 19 T cell receptor beta chains given below trace back to one sample, sequenced in a study of CD8 T cells in ankylosing spondylitis. TCRdb recomputed calls from the 5' RACE reads with MiXCR, one row per CDR3 protein. Here the sample spans 310,000 or so distinct CDR3 sequences, around 20% being singletons. Sequencing was carried out using blood, either unsorted or a sorted T cell fraction (not recorded which). These receptors came from a male donor with ankylosing spondylitis or in good health (not recorded which).

The chain links TRBV6-1 to TRBJ2-1; perhaps TRBD2 as D (5 bases). This CDR3 spans 15 amino acids. From germline, CDR1 is MNHNS and CDR2 SASEGT. The V end was cut by 2 bases, the J end by 5 bases, with 13 bases between. The CDR3 DNA reads as TGTGCCAGCAGTGAAAACGGCTGGAGGCACAATGAGCAGTTCTTC. Its protein product is CASSENGWRHNEQFF.

This clonotype has only a few counts. This chain uses TRBV7-8 with TRBJ2-3; D gene ambiguous. CDR1 and CDR2 from the germline V gene are SGHVS and FQNEAQ. The CDR3 contains 14 residues. With 0 bases removed from V and 2 bases from J, the gap between germline ends came to 6 bases. The CDR3 protein is CASSLALTTDTQYF. The CDR3 DNA follows: TGTGCCAGCAGCTTAGCGTTAACCACAGATACGCAGTATTTT.

This chain links TRBV5-1 with TRBJ2-2; 7 bases align to TRBD1. Germline assignment: CDR1 SGHRS and CDR2 YFSETQ. The CDR3 spans 14 residues. The J segment lost 3 bases and the V segment lost 4 bases, leaving 3 bases of the junction unmatched. The CDR3 coding sequence is TGCGCCAGCAGCCCGGGACAGTACACCGGGGAGCTGTTTTTT. Protein product: CASSPGQYTGELFF.

This clonotype was observed a handful of times. This chain links TRBV5-5 with TRBJ2-5, with 8 bases lining up with TRBD2. This CDR3 comprises 13 residues. Germline V gene sequence: CDR1 SGHKS, CDR2 YYEKEE (reference sequence). The V and J ends lost 4 bases and 4 bases, in that order; junction bases with no gene match: 3. CDR3 region: CASSRAGVETQYF. Here the CDR3 DNA reads TGTGCCAGCAGCAGAGCGGGAGTAGAGACCCAGTACTTC.

This sequence joins TRBV29-1 and TRBJ2-1; D possibly uses TRBD1 or TRBD2 (7 bases each). This CDR3 has 14 amino acids. Trimming shortened V by 4 bases and J by 7 bases, and 17 bases separated the two germline ends. CDR1 and CDR2 from the germline V gene are SQVTM and ANQGSEA. The CDR3 nucleotides read TGCAGCGTTGGGAAGCAGGGGGGAGGGAATGAGCAGTTCTTC. Translating it yields CSVGKQGGGNEQFF.

The sample holds a few counts of this clonotype. The rearrangement joins TRBV5-1 to TRBJ2-5, with 8 bases matching TRBD2. The CDR3 totals 16 residues. Germline loops: CDR1 SGHRS, CDR2 YFSETQ. V lost 1 base and J lost 3; bases outside the gene matches: 8. CDR3 amino acids: CASSLNPSGQKETQYF. The DNA of the CDR3 is TGCGCCAGCAGCTTGAATCCTAGCGGGCAGAAAGAGACCCAGTACTTC. The variable domain in full, with the rest retrieved from reference TRBV5-1 and TRBJ2-5, is KAGVTQTPRYLIKTRGQQVTLSCSPISGHRSVSWYQQTPGQGLQFLFEYFSETQRNKGNFPGRFSGRQFSNSRSEMNVSTLELGDSALYLCASSLNPSGQKETQYFGPGTRLLVL.

This sequence joins TRBV5-5 and TRBJ2-1; possibly TRBD1 or TRBD2 for D (5 bases each). The CDR3 has 16 residues. Trimming left V 3 bases short and J 0 bases short, with 13 bases between. Germline V gene sequence: CDR1 SGHKS, CDR2 YYEKEE (reference sequence). The CDR3 loop reads CASSSWWGSSYNEQFF. Written as DNA, the CDR3 is TGTGCCAGCAGCTCCTGGTGGGGGAGCTCCTACAATGAGCAGTTCTTC.

This chain links TRBV2 with TRBJ2-2; 8 bases agree with TRBD1. Germline assignment: CDR1 SNHLY and CDR2 FYNNEI. V lost 6 bases and J lost 5; bases outside the gene matches: 8. The CDR3 is 15 residues long. The CDR3 here is CASRPDRGKTGELFF. DNA of the CDR3: TGTGCCAGCAGGCCCGACAGGGGAAAAACCGGGGAGCTGTTTTTT.

This clonotype was detected a few times. The chain combines TRBV10-3 with TRBJ2-7, with TRBD2 matching 12 bases. The V gene's germline CDR1 is ENHRY and CDR2 SYGVKD. The CDR3 is 13 residues long. Trimming took 3 bases from V and 7 from J; bases not matched to a gene: 1. CDR3 region: CAISELAGGEQYV. CDR3 nucleotides: TGTGCCATCAGTGAACTAGCGGGGGGAGAGCAGTACGTC.

This chain links TRBV10-3 with TRBJ2-7, with 7 nucleotides matching TRBD1. The CDR3 is 15 residues long. V was clipped by 0 bases and J by 7 bases; unmatched bases: 9. Germline V lookup: CDR1 ENHRY, CDR2 SYGVKD. The CDR3 loop reads CAISESGAGGSEQYV. The DNA for the CDR3 is TGTGCCATCAGTGAGTCGGGGGCAGGGGGTTCGGAGCAGTACGTC.

A few counts support this clonotype. This chain connects TRBV30 to TRBJ1-1; a weak D match, TRBD1 (6 bases). V was pared by 2 bases and J by 1 base, with 8 bases between. Germline V gene sequence: CDR1 GTSNPN, CDR2 SVGIG (reference sequence). This CDR3 has 13 residues. CDR3 protein: CAWSTGTNTEAFF. The CDR3 DNA follows: TGTGCCTGGAGTACAGGGACGAACACTGAAGCTTTCTTT.

This clonotype has a handful of counts. The genes are TRBV15 and TRBJ2-2; D gene ambiguous. Germline V lookup: CDR1 LNHNV, CDR2 YYDKDF (reference sequence). The V end lost 3 bases, the J end lost 5 bases, and 13 bases lay between the germline ends. The CDR3 covers 15 residues. The CDR3 region has the DNA TGTGCCACCAGCAGTATTCGGTTCTTTACCGGGGAGCTGTTTTTT. Its translation is CATSSIRFFTGELFF.

The chain joins TRBV9 to TRBJ2-1; D might be TRBD1 (5 bases). The germline V gene has CDR1 SGDLS and CDR2 YYNGEE. Trimming took 4 bases from V and 2 from J, leaving 16 bases between them. This CDR3 contains 16 residues. The CDR3: CASSSPPQGPYNEQFF. CDR3 coding DNA: TGTGCCAGCAGCTCTCCCCCGCAGGGTCCCTACAATGAGCAGTTCTTC.

This clonotype was recorded at least ten times. The rearrangement links TRBV29-1 to TRBJ2-2; no clear D. V lost 4 bases, J lost 3 bases, and 6 bases lay in between. The CDR3 totals 12 residues. Per the germline V gene, CDR1 is SQVTM and CDR2 is ANQGSEA. The DNA of the CDR3 is TGCAGCGTTGTACTGGACACCGGGGAGCTGTTTTTT. Encoded protein: CSVVLDTGELFF.

This clonotype was observed a few times. This chain joins TRBV5-1 and TRBJ1-2, with TRBD1 identical over 10 bases. The CDR3 totals 14 residues. Germline trimming cut 4 bases from V and 6 bases from J; bases unmatched to any gene: 6. Germline values: CDR1 SGHRS, CDR2 YFSETQ. Here the CDR3 DNA reads TGCGCCAGCAGCCTCGACAGGGGGCGGGATGGCTACACCTTC. Protein product: CASSLDRGRDGYTF.

The genes are TRBV6-1 and TRBJ2-5; 8 nucleotides agree with TRBD1. Germline values: CDR1 MNHNS, CDR2 SASEGT. V shed 4 bases and J 6 bases; nucleotides not matched to a gene: 7. The CDR3 totals 14 residues. The CDR3 nucleotides are TGTGCCAGCAGTGCCAGGGGGCTAGAACAGACCCAGTACTTC. Its protein product is CASSARGLEQTQYF.

This clonotype showed up just a few times. V and J are TRBV29-1 and TRBJ2-2; D call uncertain. The CDR3 consists of 15 residues. Germline assignment: CDR1 SQVTM and CDR2 ANQGSEA. V lost 3 bases and J lost 0, with 11 bases in between. The DNA of the CDR3 is TGCAGCGTTGAGGTTGTAGAGGCGAACACCGGGGAGCTGTTTTTT. This gives the protein CSVEVVEANTGELFF.

J is TRBJ2-5 and V is TRBV6-5; D ambiguous. V was cut by 5 bases and J by 4 bases, with 11 bases left in between. Germline loops: CDR1 MNHEY, CDR2 SVGAGI. The CDR3 has 13 residues. For the CDR3, the DNA is TGTGCCAGCAGTGGGTCAGGAACAGAGACCCAGTACTTC. Residues: CASSGSGTETQYF.

The chain joins TRBV11-2 to TRBJ1-1, with D possibly being TRBD1 (6 bases). The CDR3 is 13 amino acids. V lost 0 bases and J lost 10, with 12 bases in between. Germline V gives CDR1 SGHAT, CDR2 FQNNGV. The CDR3, as DNA: TGTGCCAGCAGCTTAGAGAGGGGGGGGCGAGCTTTCTTT. Amino acids: CASSLERGGRAFF. The whole variable domain, remainder taken from reference TRBV11-2 and TRBJ1-1, is EAGVAQSPRYKIIEKRQSVAFWCNPISGHATLYWYQQILGQGPKLLIQFQNNGVVDDSQLPKDRFSAERLKGVDSTLKIQPAKLEDSAVYLCASSLERGGRAFFGQGTRLTVV.